This T cell receptor beta chain was retrieved from a study of T cells in Graves' hyperthyroidism and ophthalmopathy. The overall study: Peripheral blood was acquired at first diagnosis, ahead of any therapy whatsoever.

A few counts support this clonotype. RNA transcripts were the template for amplifying TCR beta CDR3 regions. Primed by the HTBI set, a first-round RT-PCR was run on the TCR CDR3. TCRdb ran MiXCR on the multiplex PCR reads and lists one entry per CDR3 protein. The profile shows a few hundred thousand distinct CDR3 sequences, 15% to 18% of them singletons. The CDR3 length is 14 residues. CDR1 DFQATT and CDR2 SNEGSKA come from the germline V gene (reference sequence). Germline trimming cut 1 base from V and 3 bases from J; bases unmatched to any gene: 3. Lactation, pregnancy, other autoimmune disease or uncontrolled infection led to exclusion of patients. PBMCs were collected from a 10 ml volume of fresh peripheral blood.

The sequencing sample was made of blood. This chain joins TRBV20-1 and TRBJ2-3; 8 bases align to TRBD2. The sequence derives from a woman under 30 with Graves' hyperthyroidism. The CDR3 DNA follows: TGCAGTGCTAGAGTACTAGCGGCAACAGATACGCAGTATTTT. This encodes CSARVLAATDTQYF.